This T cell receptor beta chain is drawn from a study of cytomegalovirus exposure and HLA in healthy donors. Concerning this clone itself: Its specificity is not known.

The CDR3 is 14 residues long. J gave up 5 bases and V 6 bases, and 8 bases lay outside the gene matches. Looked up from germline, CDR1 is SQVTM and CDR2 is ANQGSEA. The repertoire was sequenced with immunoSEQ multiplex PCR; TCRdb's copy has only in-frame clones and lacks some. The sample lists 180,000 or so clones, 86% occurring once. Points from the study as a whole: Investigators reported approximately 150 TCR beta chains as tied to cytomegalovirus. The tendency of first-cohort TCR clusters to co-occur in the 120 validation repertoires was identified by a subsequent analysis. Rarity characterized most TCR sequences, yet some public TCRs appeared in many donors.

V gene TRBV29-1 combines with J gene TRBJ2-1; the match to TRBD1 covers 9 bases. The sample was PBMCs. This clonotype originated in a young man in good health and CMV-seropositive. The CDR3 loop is CSVYGTGSNNEQFF. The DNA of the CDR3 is TGCAGCGTCTACGGGACAGGGAGTAACAATGAGCAGTTCTTC.